This TCR beta chain stems from a study of radiotherapy plus CTLA-4 blockade in lung cancer. TCRdb's table, derived via immunoSEQ multiplex PCR, lists solely in-frame clones and lacks some. The sample has approximately 89,000 clones, about 78% seen once. The V end was cut by 0 bases, the J end by 4 bases, with 10 bases between. The CDR3 loop spans 13 amino acids. Germline lookup yields CDR1 GTSNPN and CDR2 SVGIG (reference sequence). This material consisted of peripheral blood, taken from a patient treated with radiotherapy plus ipilimumab. This receptor was identified in a human donor with non-small cell lung cancer who had a partial response to radiotherapy plus ipilimumab. Some clones in this sample may be carry-over from other donors' samples. The chain couples TRBV30 to TRBJ2-7; D is uncertain. The CDR3 nucleotides read TGTGCCTGGAGTGTACGTCGCAGGTACGAGCAGTACTTC. As protein: CAWSVRRRYEQYF.